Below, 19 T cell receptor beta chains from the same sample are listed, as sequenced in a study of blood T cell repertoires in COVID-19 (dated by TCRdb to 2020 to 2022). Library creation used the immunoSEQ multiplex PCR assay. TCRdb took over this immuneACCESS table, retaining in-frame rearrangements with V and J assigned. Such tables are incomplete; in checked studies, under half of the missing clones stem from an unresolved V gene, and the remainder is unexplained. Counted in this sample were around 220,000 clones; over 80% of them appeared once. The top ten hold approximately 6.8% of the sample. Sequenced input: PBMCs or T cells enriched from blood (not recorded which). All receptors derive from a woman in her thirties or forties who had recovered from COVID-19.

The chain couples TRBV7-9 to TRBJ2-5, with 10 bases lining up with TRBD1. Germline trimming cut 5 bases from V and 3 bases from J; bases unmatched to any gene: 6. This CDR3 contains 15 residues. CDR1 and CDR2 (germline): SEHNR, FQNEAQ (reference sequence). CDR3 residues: CASSPGTGAKETQYF. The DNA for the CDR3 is TGTGCCAGCAGCCCCGGGACAGGGGCGAAAGAGACCCAGTACTTC.

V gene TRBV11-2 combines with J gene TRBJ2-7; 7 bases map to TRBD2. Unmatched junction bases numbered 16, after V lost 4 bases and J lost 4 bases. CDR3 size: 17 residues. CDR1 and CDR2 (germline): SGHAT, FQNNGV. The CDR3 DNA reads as TGTGCCAGCAGCTCCTGGGCCGTGGGCGGGAGAGCTTACGAGCAGTACTTC. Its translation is CASSSWAVGGRAYEQYF.

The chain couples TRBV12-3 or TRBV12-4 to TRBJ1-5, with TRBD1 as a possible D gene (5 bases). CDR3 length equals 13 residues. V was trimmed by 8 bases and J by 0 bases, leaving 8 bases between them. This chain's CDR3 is CASAQDSNQPQHF. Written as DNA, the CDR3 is TGTGCCAGCGCACAGGATAGCAATCAGCCCCAGCATTTT.

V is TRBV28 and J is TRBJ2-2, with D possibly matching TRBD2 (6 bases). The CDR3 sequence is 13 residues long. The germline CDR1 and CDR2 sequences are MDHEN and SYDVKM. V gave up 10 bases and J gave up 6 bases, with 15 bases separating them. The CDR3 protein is CATGWEVPGELFF. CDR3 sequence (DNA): TGTGCCACGGGATGGGAGGTTCCCGGGGAGCTGTTTTTT.

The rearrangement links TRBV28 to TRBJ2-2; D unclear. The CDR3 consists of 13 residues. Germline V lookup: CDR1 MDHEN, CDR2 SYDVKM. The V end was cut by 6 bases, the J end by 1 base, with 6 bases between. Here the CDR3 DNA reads TGTGCCAGCAGCCGGAGGAACACCGGGGAGCTGTTTTTT. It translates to CASSRRNTGELFF.

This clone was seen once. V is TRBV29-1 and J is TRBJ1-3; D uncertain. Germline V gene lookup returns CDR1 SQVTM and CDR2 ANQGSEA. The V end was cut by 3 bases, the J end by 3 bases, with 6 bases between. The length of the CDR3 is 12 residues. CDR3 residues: CSVEWSGNTIYF. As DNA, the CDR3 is TGCAGCGTTGAGTGGAGTGGAAACACCATATATTTT.

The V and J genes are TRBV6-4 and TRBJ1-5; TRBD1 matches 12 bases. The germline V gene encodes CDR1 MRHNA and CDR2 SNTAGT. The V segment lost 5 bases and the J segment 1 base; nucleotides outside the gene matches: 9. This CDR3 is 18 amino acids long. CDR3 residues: CASSTGTGGDSSNQPQHF. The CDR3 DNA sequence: TGTGCCAGCAGTACAGGGACAGGGGGCGATTCGAGCAATCAGCCCCAGCATTTT.

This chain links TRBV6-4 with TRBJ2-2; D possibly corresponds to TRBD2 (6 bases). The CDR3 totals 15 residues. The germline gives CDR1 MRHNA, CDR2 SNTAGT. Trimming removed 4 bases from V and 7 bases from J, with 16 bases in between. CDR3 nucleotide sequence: TGTGCCAGCAGTGGAGGGCAGGGAGGCCACGGGGAGCTGTTTTTT. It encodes CASSGGQGGHGELFF.

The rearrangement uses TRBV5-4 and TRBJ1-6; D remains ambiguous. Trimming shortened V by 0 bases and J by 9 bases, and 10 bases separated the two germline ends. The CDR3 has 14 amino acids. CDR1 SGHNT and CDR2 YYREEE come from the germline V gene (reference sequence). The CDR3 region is CASSLEAGTSPLHF. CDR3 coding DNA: TGTGCCAGCAGCTTGGAGGCAGGTACTTCACCCCTCCACTTT.

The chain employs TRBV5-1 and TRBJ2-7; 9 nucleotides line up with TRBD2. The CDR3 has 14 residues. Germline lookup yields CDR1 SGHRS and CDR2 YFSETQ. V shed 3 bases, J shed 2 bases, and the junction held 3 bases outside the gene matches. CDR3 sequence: CASSSGLAPYEQYF. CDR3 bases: TGCGCCAGCAGCTCGGGACTAGCTCCCTACGAGCAGTACTTC.

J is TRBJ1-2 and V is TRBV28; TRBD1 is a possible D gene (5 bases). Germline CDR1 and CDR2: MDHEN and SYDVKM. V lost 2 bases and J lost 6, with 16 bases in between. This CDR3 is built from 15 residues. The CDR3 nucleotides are TGTGCCAGCAGTTTACGGCAGGGCCTTAGGGATGGCTACACCTTC. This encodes CASSLRQGLRDGYTF.

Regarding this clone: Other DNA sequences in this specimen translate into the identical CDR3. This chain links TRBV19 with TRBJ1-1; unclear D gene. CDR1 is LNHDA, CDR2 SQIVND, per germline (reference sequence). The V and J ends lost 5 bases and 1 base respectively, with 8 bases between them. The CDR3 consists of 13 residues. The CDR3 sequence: CASSLGRNTEAFF. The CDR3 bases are TGTGCCAGTAGTTTAGGGAGGAACACTGAAGCTTTCTTT. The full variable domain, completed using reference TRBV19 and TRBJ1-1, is DGGITQSPKYLFRKEGQNVTLSCEQNLNHDAMYWYRQDPGQGLRLIYYSQIVNDFQKGDIAEGYSVSREKKESFPLTVTSAQKNPTAFYLCASSLGRNTEAFFGQGTRLTVV.

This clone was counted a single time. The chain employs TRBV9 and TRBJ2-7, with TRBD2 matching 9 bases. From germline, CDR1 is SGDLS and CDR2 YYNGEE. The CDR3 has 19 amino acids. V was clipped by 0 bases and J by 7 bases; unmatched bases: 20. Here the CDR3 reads CASSVAVDGGGRAEYEQYV. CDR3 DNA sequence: TGTGCCAGCAGCGTAGCCGTAGATGGTGGCGGGAGGGCGGAGTATGAGCAGTACGTC.

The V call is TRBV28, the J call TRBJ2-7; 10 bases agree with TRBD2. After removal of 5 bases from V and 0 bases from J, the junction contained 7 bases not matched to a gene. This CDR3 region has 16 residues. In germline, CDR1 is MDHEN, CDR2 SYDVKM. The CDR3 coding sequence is TGTGCCAGCAGTACCCAGACTAGCGGGTTCTCCTACGAGCAGTACTTC. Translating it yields CASSTQTSGFSYEQYF.

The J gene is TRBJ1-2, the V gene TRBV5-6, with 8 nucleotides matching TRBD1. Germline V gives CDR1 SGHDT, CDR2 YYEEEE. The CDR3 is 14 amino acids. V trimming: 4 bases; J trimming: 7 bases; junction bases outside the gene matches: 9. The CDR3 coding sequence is TGTGCCAGCAGCCCAGACACAGGGGGACTTGGCTACACCTTC. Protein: CASSPDTGGLGYTF.

This CDR3 is CASSDNRATEAFF. The DNA for the CDR3 is TGTGCCAGCAGTGATAACAGGGCCACTGAAGCTTTCTTT. The chain links TRBV6-1 to TRBJ1-1, with D possibly matching TRBD1 (6 bases). V was shortened by 3 bases and J by 4 bases, with 9 bases between the two germline ends. The CDR3 runs to 13 residues. Germline V gene sequence: CDR1 MNHNS, CDR2 SASEGT.

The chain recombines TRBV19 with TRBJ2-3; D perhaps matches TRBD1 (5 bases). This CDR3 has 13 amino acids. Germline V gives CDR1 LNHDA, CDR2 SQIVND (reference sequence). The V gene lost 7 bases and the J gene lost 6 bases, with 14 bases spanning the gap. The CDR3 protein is CASNPGMRDTQYF. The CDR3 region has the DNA TGTGCCAGTAACCCAGGGATGAGGGATACGCAGTATTTT.

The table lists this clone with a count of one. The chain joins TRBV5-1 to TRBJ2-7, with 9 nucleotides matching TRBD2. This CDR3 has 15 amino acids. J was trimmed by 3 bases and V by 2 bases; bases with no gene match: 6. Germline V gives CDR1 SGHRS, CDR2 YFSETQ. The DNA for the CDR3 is TGCGCCAGCAGCTTTAGTTCTAGCGGGATCTACGAGCAGTACTTC. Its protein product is CASSFSSSGIYEQYF.

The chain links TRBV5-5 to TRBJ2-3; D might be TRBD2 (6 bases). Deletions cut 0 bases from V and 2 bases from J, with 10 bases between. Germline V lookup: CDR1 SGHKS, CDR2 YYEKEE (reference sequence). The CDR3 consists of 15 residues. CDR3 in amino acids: CASSLDGGNTDTQYF. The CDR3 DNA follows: TGTGCCAGCAGCTTGGATGGGGGGAACACAGATACGCAGTATTTT.